These T cell receptor beta chains were read from a single sample in a study of cytomegalovirus exposure and HLA in healthy donors. The table came from immunoSEQ multiplex PCR; TCRdb's copy has only in-frame clones and leaves some out. This sample has 200,000 to 250,000 clones, with around 90% found just once. The sequenced material came from PBMCs. These receptors came from a woman under 30 in good health and CMV-seronegative. Both conserved end residues are part of each CDR3. Fields, in order: J gene, clone size, V gene, D gene, CDR3 DNA, CDR3 protein. D genes are given only for firm matches. Size tells how often a clone was seen (once, few, many) or the class of an expanded clone, and some rows leave it out.

TRBJ2-2 | . | TRBV7-8 | . | TGTGCCAGCAGCTTAGTGCGGGCTAGCGCGGGCGGGGAGCTGTTTTTT | CASSLVRASAGGELFF
TRBJ2-3 | . | TRBV7-3 | . | TGTGCCAGCAGCCCCGGGAACCCAGATACGCAGTATTTT | CASSPGNPDTQYF
TRBJ2-7 | . | TRBV11-2 | TRBD1 | TGTGCCAGCAATTCGGGACAGCCATACGAGCAGTACTTC | CASNSGQPYEQYF
TRBJ1-1 | . | TRBV28 | . | TGTGCCAGCAGGCTGACAGTGTCTGAAGCTTTCTTT | CASRLTVSEAFF
TRBJ1-5 | . | TRBV6-1 | . | TGTGCCAGCAGGGAGGGTCAGCCCCAGCATTTT | CASREGQPQHF
TRBJ1-4 | once | TRBV27 | TRBD1 | TGTGCCAGCAGGCTTCAGGGGGCACATGAAAAACTGTTTTTT | CASRLQGAHEKLFF
TRBJ1-2 | . | TRBV11-2 | . | TGTGCCAGCAGCTCCCCTAACTCAACCCGGGGTGGCTACACCTTC | CASSSPNSTRGGYTF
TRBJ1-4 | . | TRBV5-1 | . | TGCGCCAGCAGCTTCGATGAAAAACTGTTTTTT | CASSFDEKLFF
TRBJ2-2 | few | TRBV13 | . | TGTGCCAGCAGCTCCATTAACACCGGGGAGCTGTTTTTT | CASSSINTGELFF
TRBJ1-1 | . | TRBV2 | TRBD1 | TGTGCCAGCCGGGGACAGGGGATTGAAGCTTTCTTT | CASRGQGIEAFF
TRBJ1-4 | . | TRBV12-5 | TRBD1 | TGTGCTAGTGGTCCAGGGACAGGAAATGAAAAACTGTTTTTT | CASGPGTGNEKLFF
TRBJ2-7 | . | TRBV7-2 | TRBD1 | TGTGCCAGCAGCTCATCCAACCACAGGGGCGAGCAGTACTTC | CASSSSNHRGEQYF
TRBJ2-7 | . | TRBV10-3 | TRBD2 | TGTGCCACAGGACTAGAGATGTACGAGCAGTACTTC | CATGLEMYEQYF
TRBJ2-7 | . | TRBV6-1 | . | TGTGCCAGCACTAAGCACGGACAGCCCCCCTACGAGCAGTACTTC | CASTKHGQPPYEQYF
TRBJ2-1 | once | TRBV10-3 | . | TGTGCCATCAGTGGCAGAAATGAGCAGTTCTTC | CAISGRNEQFF
TRBJ2-7 | . | TRBV6-6 | TRBD1 | TGTGCCAGCCGGACAGGCTACGAGCAGTACTTC | CASRTGYEQYF
TRBJ2-1 | . | TRBV19 | . | TGTGCCAGTAATAAGCGAGAAGACTACAATGAGCAGTTCTTC | CASNKREDYNEQFF
TRBJ2-2 | . | TRBV6-1 | TRBD1 | TGTGCCACCCGGACAGGGGGCGGCACCGGGGAGCTGTTTTTT | CATRTGGGTGELFF
TRBJ2-1 | once | TRBV30 | TRBD2 | TGTGCCTGGAGTGTCACGCGGGGGGGAGGAGAGCAGTTCTTC | CAWSVTRGGGEQFF
TRBJ2-3 | . | TRBV30 | . | TGTGCCTGGAACTATGGGGGCTTGGCCCCAGATACGCAGTATTTT | CAWNYGGLAPDTQYF
TRBJ1-2 | . | TRBV6-1 | . | TGTGCCAGCCTTTCAACCAGGTTTAACTATGGCTACACCTTC | CASLSTRFNYGYTF
TRBJ2-1 | . | TRBV21-1 | . | TGTGCCAGCAATCGGTCGGGGAATAAGGTTGTTTTCGATGAGCAGTTCTTC | CASNRSGNKVVFDEQFF
TRBJ1-3 | . | TRBV5-1 | . | TGCGCCAGCAGCTCCCAGGGCTCTGGAAACACCATATATTTT | CASSSQGSGNTIYF
TRBJ2-2 | . | TRBV28 | TRBD2 | TGTGCCAGCACGGCGGGAGGGCCCATTCTGTACGGGGAGCTGTTTTTT | CASTAGGPILYGELFF
TRBJ2-3 | . | TRBV6-6 | . | TGTGCCAGCCGAACGGGGGATACGCAGTATTTT | CASRTGDTQYF
TRBJ1-5 | . | TRBV28 | . | TGTGCCAGCAGTTTATATCCGGGAACAAGCAATCAGCCCCAGCATTTT | CASSLYPGTSNQPQHF
TRBJ2-7 | . | TRBV11-2 | . | TGTGCCAGCAGATACCAACAGGGATACGAGCAGTACTTC | CASRYQQGYEQYF
TRBJ1-1 | . | TRBV5-5 | . | TGTGCCAGCAGCCGAGCCCCGGGGAACACTGAAGCTTTCTTT | CASSRAPGNTEAFF
TRBJ2-2 | . | TRBV11-3 | TRBD1 | TGTGCCAGCAGCCTCAGACAGGGCCCGAACACCGGGGAGCTGTTTTTT | CASSLRQGPNTGELFF
TRBJ2-1 | . | TRBV9 | TRBD2 | TGTGCCAGCAGACGGACTAGCGGGAGTGTTGATGAGCAGTTCTTC | CASRRTSGSVDEQFF
TRBJ2-3 | few | TRBV19 | . | TGTGCCAGTAGCACAGGGACAGATACGCAGTATTTT | CASSTGTDTQYF
TRBJ1-5 | . | TRBV29-1 | . | TGCAGCTTTGTAGGGGGAAGCAATCAGCCCCAGCATTTT | CSFVGGSNQPQHF
TRBJ2-7 | . | TRBV4-1 | TRBD2 | TGCGCCAGCAGCCAATTGACTAGCGGGGGTCGCTACGAGCAGTACTTC | CASSQLTSGGRYEQYF
TRBJ1-6 | few | TRBV5-6 | . | TGTGCCAGCAGCTTGGGTGGGAGTGGTTCACCCCTCCACTTT | CASSLGGSGSPLHF
TRBJ1-1 | . | TRBV19 | . | TGTGCCAGTACCCCGGGGATGACGGGTGAAGCTTTCTTT | CASTPGMTGEAFF
TRBJ2-1 | . | TRBV5-4 | TRBD2 | TGTGCCTCGGGGGGGTATCCCAGCTCCTCCTACAATGAGCAGTTCTTC | CASGGYPSSSYNEQFF
TRBJ1-1 | . | TRBV19 | . | TGTGCCATCTCGGCGGCGAGCCCGAACACTGAAGCTTTCTTT | CAISAASPNTEAFF
TRBJ2-1 | . | TRBV5-5 | TRBD1 | TGTGCCAGCAGCTCGACAGGGGGGAATGAGCAGTTCTTC | CASSSTGGNEQFF
TRBJ1-6 | . | TRBV21-1 | . | TGTGCCAGCAGCTCAGCAGGTTACGCACCCCTCCACTTT | CASSSAGYAPLHF
TRBJ1-5 | . | TRBV27 | . | TGTGCCAGCAGTCCGACCTCGGGACACGGCAATCAGCCCCAGCATTTT | CASSPTSGHGNQPQHF